This TCR beta chain was identified during a study of CD8+CD57+ T cells in acquired aplastic anemia. Study summary: The mean DNA yield obtained from sorted CD4+ and CD8+ cells came to approximately 3.2 ug.

TCR beta VDJ and CDR3 profiles were obtained from a genomic DNA template. Each CDR3 protein is one row after TCRdb ran MiXCR on the reads. The sample lists around 200,000 distinct CDR3 sequences; approximately 48% were seen once. An expansion of CD8+CD57+ cells by flow cytometry had been shown in patients chosen for sequencing. Each patient carried a diagnosis of severe acquired aplastic anemia. Patients had undergone no therapy by the time their blood was sampled. This receptor was identified in a human donor with aplastic anemia. The sequenced sample consisted of sorted CD4+, CD8+, or CD8+CD57+ T cells (not recorded which) from PBMCs.

CDR3 bases: TGTGCCAGCAGCGTTGGGGACCAGGGGGTGGGAGAGACCCAGTACTTC. Translating it yields CASSVGDQGVGETQYF. The chain joins TRBV9 to TRBJ2-5, with 7 bases lining up with TRBD1. The germline V gene encodes CDR1 SGDLS and CDR2 YYNGEE. The CDR3 is 16 amino acids. V gave up 2 bases and J gave up 4 bases; unmatched junction bases: 11.